This T cell receptor beta chain is drawn from a study of identical twins. Trimming at V came to 8 bases and at J to 2 bases, leaving 12 bases not matched to a gene. The CDR3 is 15 amino acids. Germline V gene data show CDR1 as MNHNS and CDR2 as SASEGT. With regard to this clonotype: Its antigen is as yet unknown.

The cDNA had a unique molecular identifier and a template-switch universal primer site. TCRdb recomputed calls from the 5' RACE reads with MiXCR, one row per CDR3 protein. The sample carries around 500,000 distinct CDR3 sequences, 14% recorded once. Findings of the study overall: Abundant beta clonotypes from cord blood had fewer insertions, unlike memory repertoires, which showed none.

These data were also filed under a second study, of yellow fever vaccine responses in identical twins. As that study records: Twins reportedly had a vaccine T cell response that seemed partly convergent, partly personalized.

The sequence was obtained from a woman aged 18-29 years in good health. The sample was CD4+ T cells sorted from blood. This chain joins TRBV6-1 and TRBJ2-7; 7 bases line up with TRBD2. Here the CDR3 reads CASCPRWGGTYEQYF. The CDR3 DNA is TGTGCCAGCTGTCCCCGGTGGGGGGGTACCTACGAGCAGTACTTC.